Each of the 10 T cell receptor beta chains below was sequenced from the same sample in a study of blood T cells in healthy people across ages. Alongside a J-beta primer mix, a sample-barcoded 5' primer served in a second PCR lasting about 7 to 11 cycles. TCRdb redid the calling of the 5' RACE reads with MiXCR, one entry per CDR3 protein. This table has about 640,000 distinct CDR3 sequences, about 54% appearing once. The sequenced sample was blood. The source of these receptors is a man between 60 and 75 years old in good health.

The chain is built from TRBV3-1 and TRBJ1-6, with a possible D match to TRBD1 (5 bases). This CDR3 contains 19 residues. The V and J ends lost 3 bases and 1 base respectively, with 19 bases between them. Germline V lookup: CDR1 LGHDT, CDR2 YNNKEL (reference sequence). In DNA, the CDR3 is TGTGCCAGCAGCCAGACGGGCCAGGGTGGGAGGTCCTATAATTCACCCCTCCACTTT. It is translated as CASSQTGQGGRSYNSPLHF.

The chain has TRBV7-9 and TRBJ1-2; possible D gene TRBD1, 5 bases. Per germline, CDR1 SEHNR and CDR2 FQNEAQ (reference sequence). The CDR3 is 12 residues long. With 6 bases removed from V and 8 bases from J, the gap between germline ends came to 13 bases. CDR3: CASRLGGEGYTF. DNA of the CDR3: TGTGCCAGCAGACTGGGAGGGGAGGGCTACACCTTC.

V gene TRBV29-1 combines with J gene TRBJ1-2; TRBD1 is a possible D gene (6 bases). From germline, CDR1 is SQVTM and CDR2 ANQGSEA. The CDR3 is 15 residues long. With 4 bases removed from V and 4 bases from J, the gap between germline ends came to 19 bases. CDR3: CSVGAGRPGAYGYTF. As DNA, the CDR3 is TGCAGCGTTGGAGCAGGCCGTCCGGGGGCCTATGGCTACACCTTC.

This clonotype was picked up many times. V is TRBV7-9 and J is TRBJ1-2; 9 bases align to TRBD1. This CDR3 has 16 amino acids. The trim removed 5 bases at V and 8 bases at J, leaving 15 bases unmatched. Per the germline V gene, CDR1 is SEHNR and CDR2 is FQNEAQ (reference sequence). The CDR3 sequence is CASSPSGGTGSLGYTF. The CDR3 bases are TGTGCCAGCAGCCCATCTGGCGGGACAGGGAGTCTCGGCTACACCTTC. The entire variable domain, with the rest obtained from reference TRBV7-9 and TRBJ1-2, is as follows: DTGVSQNPRHKITKRGQNVTFRCDPISEHNRLYWYRQTLGQGPEFLTYFQNEAQLEKSRLLSDRFSAERPKGSFSTLEIQRTEQGDSAMYLCASSPSGGTGSLGYTFGSGTRLTVV.

Only a few counts were recorded for this clonotype. The chain is built from TRBV20-1 and TRBJ2-3, with 10 bases identical to TRBD2. V was clipped by 5 bases and J by 5 bases; unmatched bases: 4. Looked up from germline, CDR1 is DFQATT and CDR2 is SNEGSKA (reference sequence). CDR3 size: 13 residues. CDR3 sequence: CSAQLAGRDTQYF. CDR3 sequence (DNA): TGCAGTGCTCAACTAGCGGGGAGAGATACGCAGTATTTT.

The sample holds a few counts of this clonotype. This rearrangement joins TRBV10-3 to TRBJ2-5; weak D call: TRBD2 (5 bases). Germline CDR1 and CDR2: ENHRY and SYGVKD. This CDR3 spans 16 amino acids. V was clipped by 0 bases and J by 5 bases, with 16 bases between them. In DNA, the CDR3 is TGTGCCATCAGTGAGTCGGATGGGCAGAGAGGGGAGACCCAGTACTTC. This codes for CAISESDGQRGETQYF.

The gene calls are TRBV7-8 and TRBJ2-1; 7 nucleotides line up with TRBD2. The CDR3 totals 16 residues. The V segment lost 1 base and the J segment 4 bases; nucleotides outside the gene matches: 7. Per germline, CDR1 SGHVS and CDR2 FQNEAQ. Here the CDR3 reads CASSLVDQRGYNEQFF. The CDR3 DNA is TGTGCCAGCAGCTTAGTAGACCAGCGGGGATACAATGAGCAGTTCTTC.

This chain links TRBV7-9 with TRBJ2-5; 16 nucleotides align to TRBD2. This CDR3 comprises 19 residues. Germline CDR1 SEHNR, CDR2 FQNEAQ (reference sequence). With 3 bases clipped from V and 4 bases from J, the junction kept 11 bases outside the gene matches. CDR3 sequence: CASSFGTSGGAGGGETQYF. The CDR3, as DNA: TGTGCCAGCAGCTTCGGGACTAGCGGGGGGGCAGGAGGTGGAGAGACCCAGTACTTC.

This clonotype was seen ten or more times. J is TRBJ2-7 and V is TRBV20-1; D perhaps matches TRBD1 (7 bases). This CDR3 region has 13 residues. The germline CDR1 and CDR2 sequences are DFQATT and SNEGSKA (reference sequence). Trimming took 6 bases from V and 4 from J, leaving 16 bases between them. The CDR3 protein is CSAPGGSSYEQYF. The CDR3 DNA reads as TGCAGTGCCCCAGGGGGGTCGTCTTACGAGCAGTACTTC.

This clonotype came up a few times. The chain couples TRBV6-2 or TRBV6-3 to TRBJ2-7; 7 nucleotides agree with TRBD1. Germline V gene data show CDR1 as MNHEY and CDR2 as SVGEGT. Losses at the gene ends were 4 bases for V and 2 bases for J; bases not matched to a gene: 2. The CDR3 loop spans 13 amino acids. The CDR3, as DNA: TGTGCCAGCAGTTGGGACAGAACCTACGAGCAGTACTTC. Its protein is CASSWDRTYEQYF.